Sequencing of this T cell receptor (beta chain) was carried out in a study of blood T cell repertoires in COVID-19. Study-wide context: Acute and convalescent COVID-19 samples came from the United States, Italy and Spain. T cells, B-cell-depleted T cells, or PBMCs supplied cDNA or gDNA.

The CDR3 contains 13 residues. V lost 4 bases, J lost 5 bases, and 13 bases lay in between. The germline V gene encodes CDR1 GTSNPN and CDR2 SVGIG (reference sequence). Authors' analysis steps: Reference gene primer amplification gave estimated nucleated cell counts. Repertoires were generated with immunoSEQ multiplex PCR, while TCRdb's copy carries only in-frame clones and drops some. V, J and clone size derive from that table, while D and trimming were established from the DNA sequence. This table holds roughly 80,000 clones, around 76% found once. Source material: peripheral blood. The source is a human donor in a cohort sampled during active COVID-19. V gene TRBV30 combines with J gene TRBJ2-3; D is unresolved. This CDR3 reads CAWNRESGDTQYF. CDR3 nucleotide sequence: TGTGCCTGGAACCGAGAGTCCGGAGATACGCAGTATTTT.